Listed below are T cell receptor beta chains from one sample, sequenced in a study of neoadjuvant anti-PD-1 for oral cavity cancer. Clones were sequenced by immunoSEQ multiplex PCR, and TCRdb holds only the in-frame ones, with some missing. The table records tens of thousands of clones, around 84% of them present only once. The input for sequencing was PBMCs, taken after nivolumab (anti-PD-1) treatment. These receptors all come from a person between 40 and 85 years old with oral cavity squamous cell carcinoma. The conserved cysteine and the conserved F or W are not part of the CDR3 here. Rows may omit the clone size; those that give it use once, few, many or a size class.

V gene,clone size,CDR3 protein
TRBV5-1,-,ASSPRGAGTDTQY
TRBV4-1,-,ASSQDLAASSYNEQF
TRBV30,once,AWSRGRNTEAF
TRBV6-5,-,ASREQGAGQPQH
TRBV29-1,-,SVRTGTTNEKLF
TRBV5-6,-,ASSMRGRYNQPQH
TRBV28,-,ASRDVNQPQH
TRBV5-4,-,ASSLAGTGSDEQY
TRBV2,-,ASRNALALVTDTQY
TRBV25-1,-,ATRYAYEQY
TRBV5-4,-,ASSLLGSDYGYT
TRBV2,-,ASSAMKINTEAF
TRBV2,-,ASSRGSGYYEQY
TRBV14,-,ASRKTSGSSHEQY
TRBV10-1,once,ASSVGSGYNEQF
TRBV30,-,AWNIPGQGSYEQY
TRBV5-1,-,ASSLAGQGRTNEKLF
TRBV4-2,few,ASSPGPNYGYT
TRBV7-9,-,ASSTRVGNTEAF
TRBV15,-,ATSRPGRWPEAF
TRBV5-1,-,ASSSTGTSYNEQF
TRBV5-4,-,ASSLSGGASNEQF
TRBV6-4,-,ASAKAGPRETQY
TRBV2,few,ASRSGGGGNTEAF
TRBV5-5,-,ASSTDLAANTGELF
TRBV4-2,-,ASSQDMEGPFEAF
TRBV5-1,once,ASTLTGDNEKLF
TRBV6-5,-,ASGVRGNQPQH
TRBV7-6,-,ASSSSTGGVNTEAF
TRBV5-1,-,ASSALGAAGNEQF
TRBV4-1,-,ASSLSSAGSYNEQF
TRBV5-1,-,ASSYGGTSGSPGELF
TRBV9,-,ASSVAGYTEAF
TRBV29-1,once,SVWDIHSYEQY
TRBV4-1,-,ASSQDLSLAGGQDTQY
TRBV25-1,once,ASSDRTPTNYNEQF
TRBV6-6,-,ASSLDRGPQPQH
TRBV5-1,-,ASSAQTATNEKLF
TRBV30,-,AWSLGSAYEQY
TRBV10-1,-,ASSQTTGSGTEAF
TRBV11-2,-,ASSFPWVLNYGYT
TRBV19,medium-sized,ASSMGLAGGTWEQY
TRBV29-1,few,SVVILERTQETQY
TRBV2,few,ASGLTGASYGYT
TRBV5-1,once,ASSPSGGMSEQY
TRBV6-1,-,ASSVGGANYGYT
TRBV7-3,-,ASSPAAQGGGNTIY
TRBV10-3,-,ATAGWGASGTGELF
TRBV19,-,ASSCDTTNTKSGQRPD
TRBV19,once,ASIGHNTGELF
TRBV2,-,ATKLEAAVGYT
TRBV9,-,ASSPAAGSSYNEQF